These 14 T cell receptor beta chains share one sample of origin, sequenced in a study of cytotoxic CD8 clonotypes in ibrutinib-treated CLL. Assay used: immunoSEQ multiplex PCR; TCRdb lists only in-frame clones, some missing. The profile covers some 130,000 clones, with 75% to 90% appearing a single time and roughly 2% taken by the ten largest. Sequenced material: PBMCs, taken after 24 months of ibrutinib treatment. These receptor sequences come from a human donor with chronic lymphocytic leukemia.

As concerns this clone: Other DNA variants within this sample encode the same CDR3. The J gene is TRBJ2-3, the V gene TRBV7-3; D unresolved. The CDR3 loop spans 11 amino acids. Germline CDR1 reads SGHTA; CDR2 reads FQGTGA. The V end was cut by 6 bases, the J end by 4 bases, with 5 bases between. CDR3 sequence reads: CASSSADTQYF. In DNA form, the CDR3 reads TGTGCCAGCAGTTCAGCAGATACGCAGTATTTT.

The sample holds one count of this clone. V and J are TRBV7-9 and TRBJ2-2; D is unresolved. This CDR3 is 13 amino acids long. Per germline, CDR1 SEHNR and CDR2 FQNEAQ (reference sequence). Trimming shortened V by 5 bases and J by 6 bases, and 10 bases separated the two germline ends. The CDR3 reads CASSLRQAGELFF. The DNA for the CDR3 is TGTGCCAGCAGCCTCCGTCAAGCCGGGGAGCTGTTTTTT.

This sequence joins TRBV2 and TRBJ1-2; 7 bases line up with TRBD1. The germline V gene has CDR1 SNHLY and CDR2 FYNNEI. The V segment lost 4 bases and the J segment 4 bases; nucleotides outside the gene matches: 6. The CDR3 consists of 14 residues. CDR3 nucleotides: TGTGCCAGCAGTGCCAGACAGGGTTCCTATGGCTACACCTTC. Translated, it gives CASSARQGSYGYTF.

With respect to this clone: In the same sample, other DNA sequences code for this CDR3. The chain joins TRBV5-1 to TRBJ2-1, with TRBD2 identical over 15 bases. The CDR3 totals 18 residues. Per the germline V gene, CDR1 is SGHRS and CDR2 is YFSETQ. Trimming cost V 0 bases and J 6 bases; bases outside gene matches: 7. The CDR3 here is CASSLVGLAGGPGNEQFF. CDR3 in DNA: TGCGCCAGCAGCTTGGTGGGACTAGCGGGAGGCCCAGGCAATGAGCAGTTCTTC.

The chain links TRBV5-1 to TRBJ2-5, with D possibly TRBD1 on 6 matching bases. This CDR3 spans 15 amino acids. The germline gives CDR1 SGHRS, CDR2 YFSETQ. V lost 2 bases to trimming and J lost 3 bases, with 14 bases between them. The CDR3 loop is CASSFSDSHKETQYF. In DNA form, the CDR3 reads TGCGCCAGCAGCTTCTCGGACAGTCATAAAGAGACCCAGTACTTC.

CDR3 in DNA: TGTGCCACCCAAGGAGACAACTCCTACGAGCAGTACTTC. Translating it yields CATQGDNSYEQYF. The V and J genes are TRBV28 and TRBJ2-7; D is uncertain. Germline V gives CDR1 MDHEN, CDR2 SYDVKM. V lost 10 bases to trimming and J lost 0 bases, with 13 bases between them. The length of the CDR3 is 13 residues.

The CDR3: CASSLLVGLGYNEQFF. The CDR3 DNA is TGTGCCAGCAGTTTATTGGTTGGCCTGGGCTACAATGAGCAGTTCTTC. The chain combines TRBV28 with TRBJ2-1, with unresolved D. The V end lost 1 base, the J end lost 3 bases, and 13 bases lay between the germline ends. The CDR3 covers 16 residues. The V gene's germline CDR1 is MDHEN and CDR2 SYDVKM.

This chain joins TRBV7-7 and TRBJ2-7; TRBD1 or TRBD2 may be the D gene (5 bases each). The germline V and J ends were trimmed by 5 bases and 2 bases, with 10 bases remaining between them. CDR1 SSHAT and CDR2 FNYEAQ come from the germline V gene (reference sequence). The CDR3 is made up of 13 amino acids. Here the CDR3 DNA reads TGTGCCAGCAGCCTCGGGGCTACCTACGAGCAGTACTTC. Protein product: CASSLGATYEQYF.

The genes are TRBV6-6 and TRBJ2-2; TRBD2 matches at 7 bases. CDR1 is MNHNY, CDR2 SVGAGI, per germline (reference sequence). J was trimmed by 7 bases and V by 7 bases; bases with no gene match: 9. The CDR3 runs to 14 residues. This CDR3 reads CASMATGRIGELFF. DNA for the CDR3: TGTGCCAGCATGGCGACCGGGAGGATCGGGGAGCTGTTTTTT.

This chain connects TRBV7-9 to TRBJ1-2; D possibly corresponds to TRBD1 (5 bases). CDR3 length equals 15 residues. CDR1 SEHNR and CDR2 FQNEAQ come from the germline V gene (reference sequence). The germline V and J ends were trimmed by 6 bases and 2 bases, with 16 bases remaining between them. The CDR3 sequence is CASSSGRGSNYGYTF. CDR3 DNA sequence: TGTGCCAGCAGTTCCGGGAGGGGATCCAACTATGGCTACACCTTC.

The genes are TRBV19 and TRBJ2-6; possibly TRBD1 for D (5 bases). CDR1 and CDR2 (germline): LNHDA, SQIVND (reference sequence). This CDR3 contains 16 residues. Trimming removed 7 bases from V and 0 bases from J, with 13 bases in between. The CDR3 region has the DNA TGTGCCAGTAAGTCGACAGCCTACTCTGGGGCCAACGTCCTGACTTTC. Amino acids: CASKSTAYSGANVLTF.

This chain links TRBV2 with TRBJ2-7; TRBD1 matches 9 bases. The length of the CDR3 is 14 residues. The J segment lost 5 bases and the V segment lost 7 bases, leaving 9 bases of the junction unmatched. Germline CDR1 reads SNHLY; CDR2 reads FYNNEI. In DNA form, the CDR3 reads TGTGCCAGCAAACGGGACAGGGAGTTCCACGAGCAGTACTTC. This encodes CASKRDREFHEQYF.

This sequence joins TRBV7-9 and TRBJ2-5; the D call may be TRBD1 or TRBD2 (5 bases each). CDR3 length: 14 residues. V lost 4 bases and J 5 bases, leaving 14 bases between the germline ends. The germline V gene has CDR1 SEHNR and CDR2 FQNEAQ (reference sequence). The CDR3 reads CASSSGTSRETQYF. The CDR3 DNA follows: TGTGCCAGCAGCTCCGGGACCTCTAGGGAGACCCAGTACTTC.

The chain has TRBV5-8 and TRBJ1-1; D gene unclear. CDR3 length: 15 amino acids. Per germline, CDR1 SGHTS and CDR2 YDEGEE. With 1 base removed from V and 1 base from J, the gap between germline ends came to 11 bases. CDR3 sequence: CASSLFGVKNTEAFF. The CDR3 nucleotides read TGTGCCAGCAGCTTGTTTGGTGTGAAGAACACTGAAGCTTTCTTT.